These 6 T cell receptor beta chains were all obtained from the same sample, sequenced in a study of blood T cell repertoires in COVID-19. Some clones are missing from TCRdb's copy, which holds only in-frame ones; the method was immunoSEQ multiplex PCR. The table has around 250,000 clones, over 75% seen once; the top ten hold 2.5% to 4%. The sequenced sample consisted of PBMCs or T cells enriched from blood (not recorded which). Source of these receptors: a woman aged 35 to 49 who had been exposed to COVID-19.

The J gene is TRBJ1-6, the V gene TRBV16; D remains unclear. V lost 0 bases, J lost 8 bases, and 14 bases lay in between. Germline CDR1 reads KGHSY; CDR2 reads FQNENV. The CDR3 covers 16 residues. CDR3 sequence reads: CASSQSPAMVDSPLHF. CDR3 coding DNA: TGTGCCAGCAGCCAATCGCCCGCGATGGTGGATTCACCCCTCCACTTT.

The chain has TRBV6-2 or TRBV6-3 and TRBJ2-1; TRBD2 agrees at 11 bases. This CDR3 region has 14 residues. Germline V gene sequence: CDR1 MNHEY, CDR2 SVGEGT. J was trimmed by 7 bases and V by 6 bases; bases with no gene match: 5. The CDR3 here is CASSQLAGVNEQFF. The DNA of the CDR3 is TGTGCCAGCAGCCAACTAGCGGGGGTTAATGAGCAGTTCTTC.

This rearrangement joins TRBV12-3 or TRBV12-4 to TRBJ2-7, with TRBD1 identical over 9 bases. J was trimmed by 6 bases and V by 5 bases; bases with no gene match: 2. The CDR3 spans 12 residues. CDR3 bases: TGTGCCAGCAGTCGGACAGGGGCCGAGCAGTACGTC. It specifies CASSRTGAEQYV.

The CDR3 reads CASSVQDRESQPQHF. In DNA, the CDR3 is TGTGCCAGCAGTGTTCAGGACAGGGAGAGTCAGCCCCAGCATTTT. This chain connects TRBV2 to TRBJ1-5; 8 bases are shared with TRBD1. V shed 4 bases and J 6 bases; nucleotides not matched to a gene: 8. Germline V gene lookup returns CDR1 SNHLY and CDR2 FYNNEI. The CDR3 has 15 amino acids. Together with reference TRBV2 and TRBJ1-5, the CDR3 gives the full variable domain: EPEVTQTPSHQVTQMGQEVILRCVPISNHLYFYWYRQILGQKVEFLVSFYNNEISEKSEIFDDQFSVERPDGSNFTLKIRSTKLEDSAMYFCASSVQDRESQPQHFGDGTRLSIL.

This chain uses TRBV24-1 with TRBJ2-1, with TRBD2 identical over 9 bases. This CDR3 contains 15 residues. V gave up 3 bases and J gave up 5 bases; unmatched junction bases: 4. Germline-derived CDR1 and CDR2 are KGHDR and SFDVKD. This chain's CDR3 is CATSDSGRTNNEQFF. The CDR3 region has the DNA TGTGCCACCAGTGATAGCGGGAGGACGAACAATGAGCAGTTCTTC.

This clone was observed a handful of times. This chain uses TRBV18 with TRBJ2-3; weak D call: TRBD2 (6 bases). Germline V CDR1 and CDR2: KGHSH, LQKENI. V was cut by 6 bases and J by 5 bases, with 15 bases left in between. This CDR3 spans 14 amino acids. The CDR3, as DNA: TGTGCCAGCTCGTCTAGCCGGGGAGGAGATACGCAGTATTTT. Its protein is CASSSSRGGDTQYF.